Included here is one TCR beta chain sequence, with context. V lost 6 bases to trimming and J lost 2 bases, with 10 bases between them. Germline CDR1 and CDR2: SGHDT and YYEEEE. This CDR3 has 13 residues. The data derive from a study of T-cell memory formation after mild COVID-19. From the 5' RACE reads, TCRdb called clonotypes with MiXCR, one entry per CDR3 protein. This repertoire shows about 170,000 distinct CDR3 sequences, 13% found once; its top ten account for more than 3%. This chain joins TRBV5-6 and TRBJ2-3; D unclear. The sequence came from a man between 18 and 35 years old who had mild COVID-19 (a few samples of this study predate the infection). Cell type and time point are not known. The source material was PBMCs or a T cell subset sorted from them (not recorded which). The CDR3 coding sequence is TGTGCCAGCACCCGAATAGTCACAGATACGCAGTATTTT. Translated, it gives CASTRIVTDTQYF.